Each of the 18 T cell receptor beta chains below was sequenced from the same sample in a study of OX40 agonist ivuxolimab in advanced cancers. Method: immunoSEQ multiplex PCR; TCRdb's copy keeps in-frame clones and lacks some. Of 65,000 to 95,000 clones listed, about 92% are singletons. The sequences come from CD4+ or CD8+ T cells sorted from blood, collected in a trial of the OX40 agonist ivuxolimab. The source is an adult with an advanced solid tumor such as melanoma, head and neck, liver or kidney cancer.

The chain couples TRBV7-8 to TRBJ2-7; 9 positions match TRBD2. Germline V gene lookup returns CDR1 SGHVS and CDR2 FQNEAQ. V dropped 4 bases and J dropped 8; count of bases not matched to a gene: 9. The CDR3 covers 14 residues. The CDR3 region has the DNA TGTGCCAGCAGCTCTCCTAGCGGGATTCTTAAGCAGTACTTC. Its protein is CASSSPSGILKQYF.

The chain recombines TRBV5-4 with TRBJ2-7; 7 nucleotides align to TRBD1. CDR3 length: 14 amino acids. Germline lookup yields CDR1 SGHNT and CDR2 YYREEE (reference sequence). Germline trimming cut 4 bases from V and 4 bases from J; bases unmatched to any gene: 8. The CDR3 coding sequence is TGTGCCAGCAGCCAGGGACAGAACTTATACGAGCAGTACTTC. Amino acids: CASSQGQNLYEQYF.

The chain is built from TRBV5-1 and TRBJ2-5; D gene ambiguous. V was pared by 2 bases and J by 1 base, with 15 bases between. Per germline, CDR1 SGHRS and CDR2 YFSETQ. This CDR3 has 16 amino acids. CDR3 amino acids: CASSLGPFGFQETQYF. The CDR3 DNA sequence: TGCGCCAGCAGCTTAGGGCCCTTCGGGTTCCAAGAGACCCAGTACTTC.

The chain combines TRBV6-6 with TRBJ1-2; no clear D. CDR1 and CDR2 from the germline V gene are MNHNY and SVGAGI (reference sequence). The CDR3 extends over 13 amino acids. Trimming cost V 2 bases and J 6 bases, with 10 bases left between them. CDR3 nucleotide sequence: TGTGCCAGCAGTTACCGGCCCGAGGATGGCTACACCTTC. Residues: CASSYRPEDGYTF.

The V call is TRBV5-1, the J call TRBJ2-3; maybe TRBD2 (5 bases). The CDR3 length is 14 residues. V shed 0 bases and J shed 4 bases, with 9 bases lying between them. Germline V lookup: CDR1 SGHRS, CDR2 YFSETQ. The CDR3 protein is CASSLVMEADTQYF. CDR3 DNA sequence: TGCGCCAGCAGCTTGGTTATGGAGGCAGATACGCAGTATTTT.

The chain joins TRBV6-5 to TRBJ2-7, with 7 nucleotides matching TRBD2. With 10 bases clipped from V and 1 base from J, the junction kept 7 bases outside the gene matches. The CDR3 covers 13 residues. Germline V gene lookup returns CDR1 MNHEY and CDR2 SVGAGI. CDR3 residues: CAIRGSGSYEQYF. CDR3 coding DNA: TGTGCCATCAGAGGTAGCGGGTCCTACGAGCAGTACTTC.

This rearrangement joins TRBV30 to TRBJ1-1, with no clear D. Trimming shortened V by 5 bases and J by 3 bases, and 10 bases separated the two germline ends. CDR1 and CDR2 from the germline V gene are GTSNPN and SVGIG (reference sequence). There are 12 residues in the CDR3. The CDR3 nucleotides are TGTGCCTGGGCTAGGCGGGACACTGAAGCTTTCTTT. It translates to CAWARRDTEAFF.

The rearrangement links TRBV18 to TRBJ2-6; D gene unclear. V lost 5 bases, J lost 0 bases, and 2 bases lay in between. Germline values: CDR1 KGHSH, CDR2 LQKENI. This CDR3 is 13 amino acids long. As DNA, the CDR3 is TGTGCCAGCTCAGGCTCTGGGGCCAACGTCCTGACTTTC. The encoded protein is CASSGSGANVLTF.

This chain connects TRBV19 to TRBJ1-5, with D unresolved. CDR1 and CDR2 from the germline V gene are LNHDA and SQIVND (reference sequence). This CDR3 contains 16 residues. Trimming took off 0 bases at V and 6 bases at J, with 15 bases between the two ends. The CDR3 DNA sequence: TGTGCCAGTAGTATAGAGCAGGCCCCAAGGAGTCAGCCCCAGCATTTT. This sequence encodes CASSIEQAPRSQPQHF.

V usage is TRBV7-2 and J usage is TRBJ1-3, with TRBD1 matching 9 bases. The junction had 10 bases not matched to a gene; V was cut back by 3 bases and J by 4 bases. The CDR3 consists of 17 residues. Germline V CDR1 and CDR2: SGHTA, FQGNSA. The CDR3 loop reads CASSFGTGFDYGNTIYF. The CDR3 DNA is TGTGCCAGCAGCTTTGGGACAGGGTTTGACTACGGAAACACCATATATTTT. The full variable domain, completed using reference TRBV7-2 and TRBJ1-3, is GAGVSQSPSNKVTEKGKDVELRCDPISGHTALYWYRQSLGQGLEFLIYFQGNSAPDKSGLPSDRFSAERTGGSVSTLTIQRTQQEDSAVYLCASSFGTGFDYGNTIYFGEGSWLTVV.

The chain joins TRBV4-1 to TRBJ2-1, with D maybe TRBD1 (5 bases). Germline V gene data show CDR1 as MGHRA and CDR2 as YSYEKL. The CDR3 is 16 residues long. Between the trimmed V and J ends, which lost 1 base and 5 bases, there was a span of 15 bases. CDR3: CASSQVGRTKHNEQFF. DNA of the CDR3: TGCGCCAGCAGCCAAGTTGGACGGACAAAGCACAATGAGCAGTTCTTC.

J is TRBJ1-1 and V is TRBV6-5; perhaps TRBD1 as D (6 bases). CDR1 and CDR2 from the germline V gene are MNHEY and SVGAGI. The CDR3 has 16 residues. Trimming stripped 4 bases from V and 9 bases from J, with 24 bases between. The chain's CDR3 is CASSSPRDRSQGKAFF. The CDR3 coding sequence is TGTGCCAGCAGTTCCCCCCGCGACAGGTCCCAAGGGAAAGCTTTCTTT.

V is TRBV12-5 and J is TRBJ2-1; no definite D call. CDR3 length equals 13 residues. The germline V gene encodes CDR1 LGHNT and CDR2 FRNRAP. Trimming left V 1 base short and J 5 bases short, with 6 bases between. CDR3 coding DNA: TGTGCTAGTGGTTTGGCCCCTCACAATGAGCAGTTCTTC. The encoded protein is CASGLAPHNEQFF.

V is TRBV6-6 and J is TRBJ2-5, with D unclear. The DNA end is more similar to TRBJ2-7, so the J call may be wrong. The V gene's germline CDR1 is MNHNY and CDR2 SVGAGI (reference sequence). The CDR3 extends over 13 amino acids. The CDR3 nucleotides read TGTGCCAGCAGTTACCATATCTCGGTCGAGCAGTACTTC. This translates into CASSYHISVEQYF.

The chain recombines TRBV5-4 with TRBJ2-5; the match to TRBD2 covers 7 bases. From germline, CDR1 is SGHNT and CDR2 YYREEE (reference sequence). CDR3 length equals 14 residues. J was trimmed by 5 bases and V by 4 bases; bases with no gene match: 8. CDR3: CASSPGLRGETQYF. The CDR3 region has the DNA TGTGCCAGCAGCCCGGGACTACGAGGGGAGACCCAGTACTTC.

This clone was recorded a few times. The CDR3 nucleotides read TGTGCCAGCAGCCCAGACAGGGATGCCAATGAGCAGTTCTTC. Protein product: CASSPDRDANEQFF. The chain uses TRBV6-4 and TRBJ2-1; 7 positions agree with TRBD1. The J segment lost 6 bases and the V segment lost 6 bases, leaving 8 bases of the junction unmatched. This CDR3 contains 14 residues. The germline CDR1 and CDR2 sequences are MRHNA and SNTAGT.

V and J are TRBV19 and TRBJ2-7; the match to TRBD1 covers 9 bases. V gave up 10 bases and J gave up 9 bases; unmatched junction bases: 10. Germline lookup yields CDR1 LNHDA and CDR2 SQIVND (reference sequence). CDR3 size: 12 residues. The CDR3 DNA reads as TGTGCCACCACGTCCGGGACAGGGAGGCAGTACTTC. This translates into CATTSGTGRQYF.

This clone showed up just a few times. The CDR3 nucleotides are TGTGCCATCCGAGCCCCTTTATTGCCCCAGCATTTT. Translation: CAIRAPLLPQHF. The J gene is TRBJ1-5, the V gene TRBV2; D unresolved. The CDR3 is made up of 12 amino acids. Between the trimmed V and J ends, which lost 10 bases and 9 bases, there was a span of 16 bases. CDR1 and CDR2 from the germline V gene are SNHLY and FYNNEI.